These T cell receptor beta chains were read from a single sample in a study of blood T cell repertoires in COVID-19. Measured with immunoSEQ multiplex PCR; TCRdb has only the in-frame clones, and not every one. This repertoire shows about 230,000 clones, over 80% found once; its top ten account for 2.6%. Sequencing was carried out using peripheral blood. The receptors originated from a woman in her seventies with active or convalescent COVID-19. The CDR3 runs from the conserved cysteine through the conserved F or W. D genes are given only for firm matches. Size tells how often a clone was seen (once, few, many) or the class of an expanded clone, and some rows leave it out.

clone size: -
V gene: TRBV5-6
J gene: TRBJ1-1
D gene: TRBD1
CDR3 DNA: TGTGCCAGCAGCCGGTATGACAGGGGGAACACTGAAGCTTTCTTT
CDR3 protein: CASSRYDRGNTEAFF

clone size: once
V gene: TRBV19
J gene: TRBJ2-3
D gene: TRBD2
CDR3 DNA: TGTGCCAGTAGTCCTGGACTAGCGGGGGGCCTTCTGGATACGCAGTATTTT
CDR3 protein: CASSPGLAGGLLDTQYF

clone size: -
V gene: TRBV27
J gene: TRBJ1-1
D gene: -
CDR3 DNA: TGTGCCAGCAGTTTAAGAACAAACACTGAAGCTTTCTTT
CDR3 protein: CASSLRTNTEAFF

clone size: -
V gene: TRBV5-1
J gene: TRBJ1-2
D gene: TRBD1
CDR3 DNA: TGCGCCAGCAGCTTGAGGGGGACAGGTGATCCCACAGCTAACTATGGCTACACCTTC
CDR3 protein: CASSLRGTGDPTANYGYTF

clone size: -
V gene: TRBV29-1
J gene: TRBJ2-1
D gene: TRBD1
CDR3 DNA: TGCAGCGTTGAAGGTGGGCAGGGGGCCAATGAGCAGTTCTTC
CDR3 protein: CSVEGGQGANEQFF

clone size: -
V gene: TRBV7-8
J gene: TRBJ1-5
D gene: -
CDR3 DNA: TGTGCCAGCAGCCTCTATACTTGGTCCATAGAAAGCAATCAGCCCCAGCATTTT
CDR3 protein: CASSLYTWSIESNQPQHF

clone size: -
V gene: TRBV10-3
J gene: TRBJ2-3
D gene: TRBD2
CDR3 DNA: TGTGCCATCAGTGAGTGGGGAGGGACTAGCGGGAGCACAGATACGCAGTATTTT
CDR3 protein: CAISEWGGTSGSTDTQYF

clone size: once
V gene: TRBV4-1
J gene: TRBJ1-4
D gene: TRBD1
CDR3 DNA: TGCGCCAGCAGCCAAGAAGGGACAGGGGGCGCCGGGGAAAAACTGTTTTTT
CDR3 protein: CASSQEGTGGAGEKLFF

clone size: -
V gene: TRBV6-2/TRBV6-3
J gene: TRBJ2-1
D gene: TRBD1
CDR3 DNA: TGTGCCAGCAGTTACGGGCTAGGGGGCCACAATGAGCAGTTCTTC
CDR3 protein: CASSYGLGGHNEQFF

clone size: once
V gene: TRBV6-5
J gene: TRBJ1-3
D gene: TRBD1
CDR3 DNA: TGTGCCAGCAGTTACTCGGGACAGGGAGGAAACACCATATATTTT
CDR3 protein: CASSYSGQGGNTIYF

clone size: few
V gene: TRBV30
J gene: TRBJ2-7
D gene: -
CDR3 DNA: TGTGCCTGGAGTACCAGCTACGAGCAGTACTTC
CDR3 protein: CAWSTSYEQYF

clone size: -
V gene: TRBV10-3
J gene: TRBJ2-7
D gene: TRBD1
CDR3 DNA: TGTGCCATCAGTGAACAGGACAGGGGCAAGTACGAGCAGTACTTC
CDR3 protein: CAISEQDRGKYEQYF

clone size: once
V gene: TRBV3-1/TRBV3-2
J gene: TRBJ2-1
D gene: -
CDR3 DNA: TGTGCCAGCAGCCAAGATGGTCTAGCGCGTGGTGAGCAGTTCTTC
CDR3 protein: CASSQDGLARGEQFF

clone size: few
V gene: TRBV5-5
J gene: TRBJ2-7
D gene: -
CDR3 DNA: TGTGCCAGCAGCTTGGTCCCTAACTCCTACGAGCAGTACTTC
CDR3 protein: CASSLVPNSYEQYF

clone size: few
V gene: TRBV5-1
J gene: TRBJ2-2
D gene: TRBD2
CDR3 DNA: TGCGCCAGCAGCTTCGGGGGGGTAACCGGGGAGCTGTTTTTT
CDR3 protein: CASSFGGVTGELFF

clone size: -
V gene: TRBV30
J gene: TRBJ1-2
D gene: -
CDR3 DNA: TGTGCCTGGAGTCGGCGCGGGCAGGCCCTCTTC
CDR3 protein: CAWSRRGQALF

clone size: once
V gene: TRBV2
J gene: TRBJ1-1
D gene: TRBD1
CDR3 DNA: TGTGCCAGCAGCAACACAGGGGGGACTGAAGCTTTCTTT
CDR3 protein: CASSNTGGTEAFF

clone size: few
V gene: TRBV5-4
J gene: TRBJ2-3
D gene: -
CDR3 DNA: TGTGCCAGCAGCCCGGCCCGGGGGTTCACAGATACGCAGTATTTT
CDR3 protein: CASSPARGFTDTQYF

clone size: -
V gene: TRBV19
J gene: TRBJ2-7
D gene: -
CDR3 DNA: TGTGCCAGTAGTCTCGGGGACTCCTACGAGCAGTACTTC
CDR3 protein: CASSLGDSYEQYF

clone size: once
V gene: TRBV4-2
J gene: TRBJ2-3
D gene: TRBD2
CDR3 DNA: TGTGCCAGCAGCCAAGCGGGAGGCCCACCAAATACGCAGTATTTT
CDR3 protein: CASSQAGGPPNTQYF

clone size: few
V gene: TRBV19
J gene: TRBJ2-5
D gene: TRBD1
CDR3 DNA: TGTGCCAGTAGTGGACAGGGTTTCGAGACCCAGTACTTC
CDR3 protein: CASSGQGFETQYF

clone size: -
V gene: TRBV5-5
J gene: TRBJ1-6
D gene: -
CDR3 DNA: TGTGCCAGCAGCTTTACACGAACTCTAGGCCTTAATTCACCCCTCCACTTT
CDR3 protein: CASSFTRTLGLNSPLHF

clone size: -
V gene: TRBV6-5
J gene: TRBJ2-7
D gene: -
CDR3 DNA: TGTGCCAGCCGCGGGACAGCTCCCCACAAGCAGTACTTC
CDR3 protein: CASRGTAPHKQYF

clone size: -
V gene: TRBV6-6
J gene: TRBJ1-5
D gene: -
CDR3 DNA: TGTGCCAGCAGTTACTGGGGGGAGGGTCAGCCCCAGCATTTT
CDR3 protein: CASSYWGEGQPQHF

clone size: -
V gene: TRBV18
J gene: TRBJ2-2
D gene: -
CDR3 DNA: TGTGCCAGCTCACCAGGCCTCACCGGGGAGCTGTTTTTT
CDR3 protein: CASSPGLTGELFF

clone size: -
V gene: TRBV11-2
J gene: TRBJ1-2
D gene: TRBD1
CDR3 DNA: TGTGCCAGCAGCTTAGACTGGACAGGCGATGGCTACACCTTC
CDR3 protein: CASSLDWTGDGYTF

clone size: -
V gene: TRBV28
J gene: TRBJ1-3
D gene: TRBD1
CDR3 DNA: TGTGCCAGCAGTAGACAGGGCGGTGGAAACACCATATATTTT
CDR3 protein: CASSRQGGGNTIYF

clone size: many
V gene: TRBV20-1
J gene: TRBJ2-1
D gene: -
CDR3 DNA: TGCAGTGCTAGTCCGTTTGGGGGGGCTCCATCCTACAATGAGCAGTTCTTC
CDR3 protein: CSASPFGGAPSYNEQFF

clone size: -
V gene: TRBV9
J gene: TRBJ2-3
D gene: TRBD2
CDR3 DNA: TGTGCCAGCAGCGCGACTAGCGGATCTAGCACAGATACGCAGTATTTT
CDR3 protein: CASSATSGSSTDTQYF

clone size: -
V gene: TRBV6-5
J gene: TRBJ2-3
D gene: TRBD2
CDR3 DNA: TGTGCCAGCAGCTGGGCGGGGGACGGAGGGGATACGCAGTATTTT
CDR3 protein: CASSWAGDGGDTQYF

clone size: -
V gene: TRBV2
J gene: TRBJ1-5
D gene: -
CDR3 DNA: TGTGCCAGCAGTTGGTCACGGTACAATCAGCCCCAGCATTTT
CDR3 protein: CASSWSRYNQPQHF

clone size: once
V gene: TRBV3-1/TRBV3-2
J gene: TRBJ2-3
D gene: TRBD1
CDR3 DNA: TGTGCCAGCAGCCAAGATTATCTCCAGGGGGACACAGATACGCAGTATTTT
CDR3 protein: CASSQDYLQGDTDTQYF

clone size: few
V gene: TRBV10-2
J gene: TRBJ2-7
D gene: TRBD2
CDR3 DNA: TGCGCCAGCAGTGAGTCGTGGGGAGGGCAGGCTCCCGAGCAGTACTTC
CDR3 protein: CASSESWGGQAPEQYF

clone size: -
V gene: TRBV7-2
J gene: TRBJ2-3
D gene: -
CDR3 DNA: TGTGCCAGCAGCTCACGGACTATATCAGATACGCAGTATTTT
CDR3 protein: CASSSRTISDTQYF

clone size: -
V gene: TRBV5-1
J gene: TRBJ1-4
D gene: -
CDR3 DNA: TGCGCCAGCAGCTTGGAATGGGGAGGAGAAAAACTGTTTTTT
CDR3 protein: CASSLEWGGEKLFF

clone size: -
V gene: TRBV11-3
J gene: TRBJ2-1
D gene: TRBD2
CDR3 DNA: TGTGCCAGCAGCCTAGGGACTAGCGGATACAATGAGCAGTTCTTC
CDR3 protein: CASSLGTSGYNEQFF

clone size: -
V gene: TRBV19
J gene: TRBJ1-3
D gene: -
CDR3 DNA: TGTGCCAGTTCTCCTCGTCCCTCTGGAAACACCATATATTTT
CDR3 protein: CASSPRPSGNTIYF

clone size: -
V gene: TRBV10-3
J gene: TRBJ2-3
D gene: TRBD1
CDR3 DNA: TGTGCCATCAAATGGGACAGGGACACAGATACGCAGTATTTT
CDR3 protein: CAIKWDRDTDTQYF

clone size: -
V gene: TRBV18
J gene: TRBJ2-1
D gene: TRBD1
CDR3 DNA: TGTGCCAGCTCACCAGCGGGACAGGGGGCTAGGACGGTCTACAATGAGCAGTTCTTC
CDR3 protein: CASSPAGQGARTVYNEQFF

clone size: -
V gene: TRBV19
J gene: TRBJ2-1
D gene: -
CDR3 DNA: TGTGCCAGTAAGCAGGGGGGAGACTCCTACAATGAGCAGTTCTTC
CDR3 protein: CASKQGGDSYNEQFF

clone size: -
V gene: TRBV6-6
J gene: TRBJ1-2
D gene: TRBD1
CDR3 DNA: TGTGCCAGCAGGGGACAGGGGAGCGGCTACACCTTC
CDR3 protein: CASRGQGSGYTF

clone size: -
V gene: TRBV5-5
J gene: TRBJ2-1
D gene: -
CDR3 DNA: TGTGCCAGCAGCCGCGGCCCCACGGAGTTCTTC
CDR3 protein: CASSRGPTEFF

clone size: -
V gene: TRBV24-1
J gene: TRBJ1-5
D gene: TRBD1
CDR3 DNA: TGTGCCACCAGTGCCAAGGACAGGGGGGATCAGCCCCAGCATTTT
CDR3 protein: CATSAKDRGDQPQHF

clone size: -
V gene: TRBV4-1
J gene: TRBJ2-2
D gene: TRBD2
CDR3 DNA: TGCGCCAGCAGCCAAGAAGGTAGCGGGGGCTACACCGGGGAGCTGTTTTTT
CDR3 protein: CASSQEGSGGYTGELFF

clone size: few
V gene: TRBV19
J gene: TRBJ1-5
D gene: TRBD1
CDR3 DNA: TGTGCCAGTAGGGGGACAGGGGGCGGTCAGCCCCAGCATTTT
CDR3 protein: CASRGTGGGQPQHF

clone size: few
V gene: TRBV11-1
J gene: TRBJ1-1
D gene: -
CDR3 DNA: TGTGCCAGCAGCTTCCAGGGCACTGAAGCTTTCTTT
CDR3 protein: CASSFQGTEAFF

clone size: once
V gene: TRBV5-1
J gene: TRBJ2-1
D gene: -
CDR3 DNA: TGCGCCAGCAGCCTGGACTCGAGCTCCTACAATGAGCAGTTCTTC
CDR3 protein: CASSLDSSSYNEQFF

clone size: -
V gene: TRBV6-2/TRBV6-3
J gene: TRBJ2-7
D gene: TRBD1
CDR3 DNA: TGTGCCAGCAGCCGAGGGGGCAGGGGACATGGCGAGCAGTACTTC
CDR3 protein: CASSRGGRGHGEQYF

clone size: once
V gene: TRBV10-2
J gene: TRBJ1-2
D gene: TRBD1
CDR3 DNA: TGCGCCACTAATCCTGGACAGGGGGCGAACTATGGCTACACCTTC
CDR3 protein: CATNPGQGANYGYTF

clone size: -
V gene: TRBV5-1
J gene: TRBJ2-3
D gene: -
CDR3 DNA: TGCGCCAGCAGCTTCAGGACTGGGGGGGATACGCAGTATTTT
CDR3 protein: CASSFRTGGDTQYF

clone size: -
V gene: TRBV6-4
J gene: TRBJ2-7
D gene: -
CDR3 DNA: TGTGCCAGCACTCGGGATTTTGGACTCGGCGAGCAGTACTTC
CDR3 protein: CASTRDFGLGEQYF

clone size: -
V gene: TRBV5-5
J gene: TRBJ1-5
D gene: TRBD1
CDR3 DNA: TGTGCCAGCAGCGGGACAGGGTATCAGCCCCAGCATTTT
CDR3 protein: CASSGTGYQPQHF

clone size: -
V gene: TRBV6-5
J gene: TRBJ2-1
D gene: TRBD2
CDR3 DNA: TGTGCCAGCACCTCTGGGGCGGGAGCTAATGAGCAGTTCTTC
CDR3 protein: CASTSGAGANEQFF

clone size: -
V gene: TRBV19
J gene: TRBJ2-5
D gene: -
CDR3 DNA: TGTGCCAGTAGTCCGGGACTTTTTACAGAGACCCAGTACTTC
CDR3 protein: CASSPGLFTETQYF

clone size: -
V gene: TRBV14
J gene: TRBJ2-7
D gene: -
CDR3 DNA: TGTGCCAGCAGCGAATCGAGGGCAAGGGCACGGGAGCAGTACTTC
CDR3 protein: CASSESRARAREQYF